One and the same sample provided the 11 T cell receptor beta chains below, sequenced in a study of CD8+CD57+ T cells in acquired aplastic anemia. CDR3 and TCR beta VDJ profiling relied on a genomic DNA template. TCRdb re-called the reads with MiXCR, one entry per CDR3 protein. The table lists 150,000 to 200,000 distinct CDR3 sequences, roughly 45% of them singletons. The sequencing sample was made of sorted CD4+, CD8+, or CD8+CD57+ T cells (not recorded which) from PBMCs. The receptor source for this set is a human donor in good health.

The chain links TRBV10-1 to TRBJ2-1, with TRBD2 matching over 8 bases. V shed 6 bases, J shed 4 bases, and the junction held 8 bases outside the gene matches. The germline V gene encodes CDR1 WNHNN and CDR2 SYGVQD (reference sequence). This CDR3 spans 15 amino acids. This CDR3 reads CASSKSGGGYNEQFF. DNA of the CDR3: TGCGCCAGCAGCAAGAGCGGGGGAGGTTACAATGAGCAGTTCTTC.

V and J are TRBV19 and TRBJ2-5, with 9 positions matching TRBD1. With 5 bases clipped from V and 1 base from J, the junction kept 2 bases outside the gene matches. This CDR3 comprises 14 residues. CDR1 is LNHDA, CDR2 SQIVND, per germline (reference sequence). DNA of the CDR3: TGTGCCAGTAGTGAGGACAGGGGCCAAGAGACCCAGTACTTC. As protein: CASSEDRGQETQYF.

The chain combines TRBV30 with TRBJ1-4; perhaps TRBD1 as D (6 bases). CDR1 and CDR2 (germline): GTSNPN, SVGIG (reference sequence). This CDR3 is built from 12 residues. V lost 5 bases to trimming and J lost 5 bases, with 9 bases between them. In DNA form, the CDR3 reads TGTGCCTGGGGGGGGCTAAATGAAAAACTGTTTTTT. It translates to CAWGGLNEKLFF.

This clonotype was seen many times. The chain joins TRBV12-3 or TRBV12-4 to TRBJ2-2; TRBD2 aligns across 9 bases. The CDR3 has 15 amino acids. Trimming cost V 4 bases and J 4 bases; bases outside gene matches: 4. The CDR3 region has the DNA TGTGCCAGCAGTTCTCGCGGGGGGGCCACCGGGGAGCTGTTTTTT. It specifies CASSSRGGATGELFF.

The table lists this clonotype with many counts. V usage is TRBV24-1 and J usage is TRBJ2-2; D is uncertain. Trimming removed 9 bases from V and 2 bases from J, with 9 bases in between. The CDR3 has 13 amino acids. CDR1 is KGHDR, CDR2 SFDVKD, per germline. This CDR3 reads CATGTPNTGELFF. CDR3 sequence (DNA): TGTGCCACCGGAACTCCAAACACCGGGGAGCTGTTTTTT.

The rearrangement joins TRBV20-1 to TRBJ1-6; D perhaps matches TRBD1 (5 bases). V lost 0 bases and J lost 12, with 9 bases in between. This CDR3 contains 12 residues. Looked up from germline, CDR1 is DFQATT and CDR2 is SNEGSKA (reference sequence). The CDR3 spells CSARDRGGPLHF. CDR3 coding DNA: TGCAGTGCTAGAGATCGGGGGGGACCCCTCCACTTT.

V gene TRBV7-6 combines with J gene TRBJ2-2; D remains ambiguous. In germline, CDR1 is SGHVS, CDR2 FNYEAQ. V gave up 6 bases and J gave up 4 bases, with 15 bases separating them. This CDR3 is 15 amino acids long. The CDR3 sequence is CASSRQDRGTGELFF. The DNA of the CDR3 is TGTGCCAGCAGTCGCCAGGACCGCGGCACCGGGGAGCTGTTTTTT.

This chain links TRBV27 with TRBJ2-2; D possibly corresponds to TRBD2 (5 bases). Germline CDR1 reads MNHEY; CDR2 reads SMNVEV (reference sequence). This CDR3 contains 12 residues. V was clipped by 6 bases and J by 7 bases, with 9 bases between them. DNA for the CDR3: TGTGCCAGCAGCCAAGCGGTCGGGGAGCTGTTTTTT. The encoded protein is CASSQAVGELFF.

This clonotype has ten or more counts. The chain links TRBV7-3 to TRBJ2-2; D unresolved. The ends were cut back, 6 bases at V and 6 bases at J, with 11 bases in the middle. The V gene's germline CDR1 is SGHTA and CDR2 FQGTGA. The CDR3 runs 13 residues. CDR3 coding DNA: TGTGCCAGCAGTACTATGAGTCCCGGGGAGCTGTTTTTT. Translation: CASSTMSPGELFF.

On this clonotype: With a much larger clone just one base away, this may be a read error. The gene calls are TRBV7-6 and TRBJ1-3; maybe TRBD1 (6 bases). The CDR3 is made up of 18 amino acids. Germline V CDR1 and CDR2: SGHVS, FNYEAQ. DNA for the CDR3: TGTGCCAACAGCGAAGGGGCGTCGGGGGCCTTCTCTGGAAACACCATATATTTT. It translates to CANSEGASGAFSGNTIYF.

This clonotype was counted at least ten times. The CDR3 is CASSLMRGASTDTQYF. The CDR3 coding sequence is TGCGCCAGCAGCTTGATGCGGGGAGCTAGCACAGATACGCAGTATTTT. The genes are TRBV5-1 and TRBJ2-3; perhaps TRBD2 as D (6 bases). The CDR3 length is 16 residues. Per the germline V gene, CDR1 is SGHRS and CDR2 is YFSETQ. V lost 1 base and J lost 0, with 12 bases in between.